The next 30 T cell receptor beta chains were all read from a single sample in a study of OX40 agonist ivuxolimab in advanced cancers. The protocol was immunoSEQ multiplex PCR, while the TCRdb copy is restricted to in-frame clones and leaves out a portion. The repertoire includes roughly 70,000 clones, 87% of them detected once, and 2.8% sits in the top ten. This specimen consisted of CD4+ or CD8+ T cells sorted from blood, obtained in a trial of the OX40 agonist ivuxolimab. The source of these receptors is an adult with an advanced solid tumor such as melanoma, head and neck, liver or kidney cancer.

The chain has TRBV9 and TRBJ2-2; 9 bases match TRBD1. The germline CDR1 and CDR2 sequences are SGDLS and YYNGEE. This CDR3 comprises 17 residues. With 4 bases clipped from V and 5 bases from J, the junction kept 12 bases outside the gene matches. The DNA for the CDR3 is TGTGCCAGCAGCCTACGACCGGGACAGGGAGTGACCGGGGAGCTGTTTTTT. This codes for CASSLRPGQGVTGELFF.

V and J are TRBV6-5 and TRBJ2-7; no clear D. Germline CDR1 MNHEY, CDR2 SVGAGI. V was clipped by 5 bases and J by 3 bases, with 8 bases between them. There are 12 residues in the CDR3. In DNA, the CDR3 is TGTGCCAGCAGTACGAGGCACTACGAGCAGTACTTC. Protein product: CASSTRHYEQYF.

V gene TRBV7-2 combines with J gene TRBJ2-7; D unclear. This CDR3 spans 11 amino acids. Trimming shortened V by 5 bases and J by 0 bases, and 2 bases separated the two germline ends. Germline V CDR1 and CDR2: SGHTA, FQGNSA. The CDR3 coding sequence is TGTGCCAGCAGCCACTCCTACGAGCAGTACTTC. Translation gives CASSHSYEQYF.

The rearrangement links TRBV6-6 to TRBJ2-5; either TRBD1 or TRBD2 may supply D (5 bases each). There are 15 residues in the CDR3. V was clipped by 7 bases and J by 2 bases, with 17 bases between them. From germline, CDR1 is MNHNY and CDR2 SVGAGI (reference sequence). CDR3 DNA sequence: TGTGCCAGCACAACCCCGGGACCCAAACAAGAGACCCAGTACTTC. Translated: CASTTPGPKQETQYF.

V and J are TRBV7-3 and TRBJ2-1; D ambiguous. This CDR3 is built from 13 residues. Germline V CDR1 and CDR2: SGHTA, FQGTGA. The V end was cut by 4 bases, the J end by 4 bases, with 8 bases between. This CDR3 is CASSSAVYNEQFF. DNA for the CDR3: TGTGCCAGCAGCTCAGCCGTTTACAATGAGCAGTTCTTC.

CDR3: CASSTSGSYNEQFF. CDR3 DNA sequence: TGTGCCAGCAGCACTAGCGGATCTTACAATGAGCAGTTCTTC. The V gene is TRBV6-5, the J gene TRBJ2-1; 8 bases line up with TRBD2. The length of the CDR3 is 14 residues. J lost 4 bases, V lost 6 bases, and 5 bases had no gene match. Germline lookup yields CDR1 MNHEY and CDR2 SVGAGI.

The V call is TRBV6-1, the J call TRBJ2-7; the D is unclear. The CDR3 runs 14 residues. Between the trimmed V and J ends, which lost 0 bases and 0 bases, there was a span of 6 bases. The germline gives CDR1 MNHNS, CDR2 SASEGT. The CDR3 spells CASSEAGSSYEQYF. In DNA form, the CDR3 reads TGTGCCAGCAGTGAAGCCGGCAGCTCCTACGAGCAGTACTTC.

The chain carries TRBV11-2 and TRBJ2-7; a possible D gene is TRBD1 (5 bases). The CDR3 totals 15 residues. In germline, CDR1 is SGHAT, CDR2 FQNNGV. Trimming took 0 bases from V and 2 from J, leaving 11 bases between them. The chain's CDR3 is CASSLDRQSTYEQYF. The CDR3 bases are TGTGCCAGCAGCTTAGATCGACAGTCAACCTACGAGCAGTACTTC.

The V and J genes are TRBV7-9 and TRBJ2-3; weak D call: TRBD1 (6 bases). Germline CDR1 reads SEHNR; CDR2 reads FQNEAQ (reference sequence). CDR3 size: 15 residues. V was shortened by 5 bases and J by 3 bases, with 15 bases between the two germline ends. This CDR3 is CASSPTGSATDTQYF. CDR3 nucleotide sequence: TGTGCCAGCAGCCCTACAGGGTCGGCAACAGATACGCAGTATTTT.

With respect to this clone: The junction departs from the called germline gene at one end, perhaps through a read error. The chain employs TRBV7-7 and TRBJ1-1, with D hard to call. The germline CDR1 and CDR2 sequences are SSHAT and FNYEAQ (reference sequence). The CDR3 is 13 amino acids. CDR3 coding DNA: TGTGCTAGCAGCAGCGACAAGAACACTGAAGCTTTCTTT. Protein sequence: CASSSDKNTEAFF.

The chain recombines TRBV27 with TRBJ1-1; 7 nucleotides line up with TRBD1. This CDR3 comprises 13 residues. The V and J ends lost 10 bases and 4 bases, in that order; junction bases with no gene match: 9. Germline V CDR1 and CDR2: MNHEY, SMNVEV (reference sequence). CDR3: CATLDRAGTEAFF. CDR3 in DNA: TGTGCCACCTTAGACAGGGCGGGCACTGAAGCTTTCTTT.

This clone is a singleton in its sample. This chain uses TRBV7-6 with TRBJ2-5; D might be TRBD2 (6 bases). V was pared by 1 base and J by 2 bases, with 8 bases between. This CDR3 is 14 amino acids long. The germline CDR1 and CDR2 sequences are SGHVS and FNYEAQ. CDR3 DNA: TGTGCCAGCAGCTTAGTGCGGGATCAAGAGACCCAGTACTTC. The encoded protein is CASSLVRDQETQYF. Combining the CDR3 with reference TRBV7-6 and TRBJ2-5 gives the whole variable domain GAGVSQSPRYKVTKRGQDVALRCDPISGHVSLYWYRQALGQGPEFLTYFNYEAQQDKSGLPNDRFSAERPEGSISTLTIQRTEQRDSAMYRCASSLVRDQETQYFGPGTRLLVL.

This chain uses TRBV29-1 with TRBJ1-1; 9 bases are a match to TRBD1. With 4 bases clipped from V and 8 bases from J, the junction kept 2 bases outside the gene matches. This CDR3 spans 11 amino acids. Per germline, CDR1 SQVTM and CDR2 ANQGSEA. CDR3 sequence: CSVATGGEAFF. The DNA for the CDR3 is TGCAGCGTTGCGACAGGGGGGGAAGCTTTCTTT.

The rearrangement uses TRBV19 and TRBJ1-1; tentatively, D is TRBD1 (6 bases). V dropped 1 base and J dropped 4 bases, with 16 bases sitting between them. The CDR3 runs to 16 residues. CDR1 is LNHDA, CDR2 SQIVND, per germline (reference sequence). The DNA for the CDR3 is TGTGCCAGTAGTATAGGCTGGGACACCCCGCGCACTGAAGCTTTCTTT. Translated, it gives CASSIGWDTPRTEAFF.

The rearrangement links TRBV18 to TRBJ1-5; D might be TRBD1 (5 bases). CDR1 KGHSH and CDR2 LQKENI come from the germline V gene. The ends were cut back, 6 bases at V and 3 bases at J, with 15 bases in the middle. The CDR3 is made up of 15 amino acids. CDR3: CASSQTQVPNQPQHF. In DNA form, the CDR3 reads TGTGCCAGCTCCCAGACACAGGTCCCCAATCAGCCCCAGCATTTT.

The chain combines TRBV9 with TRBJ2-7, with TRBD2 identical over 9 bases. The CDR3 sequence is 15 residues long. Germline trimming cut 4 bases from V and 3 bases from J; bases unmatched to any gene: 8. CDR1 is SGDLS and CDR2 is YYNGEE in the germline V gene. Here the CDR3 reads CASSSSAGGLYEQYF. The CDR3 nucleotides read TGTGCCAGCAGCTCGTCGGCGGGAGGGCTCTACGAGCAGTACTTC.

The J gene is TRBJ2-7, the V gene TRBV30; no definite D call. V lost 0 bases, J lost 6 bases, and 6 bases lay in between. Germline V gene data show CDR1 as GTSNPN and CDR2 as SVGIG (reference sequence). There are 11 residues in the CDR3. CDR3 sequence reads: CAWSVHSEQYF. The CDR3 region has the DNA TGTGCCTGGAGTGTACACAGCGAGCAGTACTTC.

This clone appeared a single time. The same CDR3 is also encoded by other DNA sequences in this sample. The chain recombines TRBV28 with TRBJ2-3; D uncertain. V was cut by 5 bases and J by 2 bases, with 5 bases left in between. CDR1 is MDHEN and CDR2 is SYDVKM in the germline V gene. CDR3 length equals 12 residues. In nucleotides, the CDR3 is TGTGCCAGCAGTACTTCCACAGATACGCAGTATTTT. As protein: CASSTSTDTQYF.

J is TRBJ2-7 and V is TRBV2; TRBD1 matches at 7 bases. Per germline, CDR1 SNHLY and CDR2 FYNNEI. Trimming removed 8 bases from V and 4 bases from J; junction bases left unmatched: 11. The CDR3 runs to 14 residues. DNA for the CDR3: TGTGCCAGCCTGCGGGTGACAGGGAGTTACGAGCAGTACTTC. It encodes CASLRVTGSYEQYF.

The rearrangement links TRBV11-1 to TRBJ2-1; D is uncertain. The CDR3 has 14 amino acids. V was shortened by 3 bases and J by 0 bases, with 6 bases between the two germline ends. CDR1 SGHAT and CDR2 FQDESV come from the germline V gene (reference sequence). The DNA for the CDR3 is TGTGCCAGCAGCTTCCTGGGCTCCTACAATGAGCAGTTCTTC. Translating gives CASSFLGSYNEQFF.

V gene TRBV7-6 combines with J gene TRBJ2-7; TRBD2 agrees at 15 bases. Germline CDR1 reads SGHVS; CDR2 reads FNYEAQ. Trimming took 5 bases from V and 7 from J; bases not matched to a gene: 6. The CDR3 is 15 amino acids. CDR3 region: CASSAGTSGGMEQYF. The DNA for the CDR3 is TGTGCCAGCAGCGCCGGGACTAGCGGGGGGATGGAGCAGTACTTC.

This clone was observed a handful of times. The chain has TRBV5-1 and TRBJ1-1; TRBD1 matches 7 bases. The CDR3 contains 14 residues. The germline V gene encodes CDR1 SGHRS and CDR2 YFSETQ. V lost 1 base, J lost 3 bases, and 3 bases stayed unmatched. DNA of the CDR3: TGCGCCAGCAGCTTGACAGGACAGGACACTGAAGCTTTCTTT. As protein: CASSLTGQDTEAFF.

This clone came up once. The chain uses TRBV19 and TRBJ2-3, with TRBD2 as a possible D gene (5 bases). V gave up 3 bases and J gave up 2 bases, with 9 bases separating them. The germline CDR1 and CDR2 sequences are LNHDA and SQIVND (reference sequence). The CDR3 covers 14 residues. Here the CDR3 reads CASSMGGHTDTQYF. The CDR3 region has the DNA TGTGCCAGTAGTATGGGCGGGCACACAGATACGCAGTATTTT.

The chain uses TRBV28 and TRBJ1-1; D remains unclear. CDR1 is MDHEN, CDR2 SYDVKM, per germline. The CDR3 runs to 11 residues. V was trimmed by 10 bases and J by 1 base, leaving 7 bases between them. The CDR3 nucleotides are TGTGCCACCTTTGGGAACACTGAAGCTTTCTTT. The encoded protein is CATFGNTEAFF.

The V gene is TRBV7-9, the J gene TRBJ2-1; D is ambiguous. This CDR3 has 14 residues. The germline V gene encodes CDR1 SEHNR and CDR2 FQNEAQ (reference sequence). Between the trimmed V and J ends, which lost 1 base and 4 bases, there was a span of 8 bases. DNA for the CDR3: TGTGCCAGCAGCTTAGGTCATGAATACAATGAGCAGTTCTTC. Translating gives CASSLGHEYNEQFF.

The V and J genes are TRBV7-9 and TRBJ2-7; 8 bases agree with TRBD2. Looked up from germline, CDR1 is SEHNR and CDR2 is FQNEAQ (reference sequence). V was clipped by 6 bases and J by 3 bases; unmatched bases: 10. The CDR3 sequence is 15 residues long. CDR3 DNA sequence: TGTGCCAGCAGGCGACAGGCGGGAGGTTTCTACGAGCAGTACTTC. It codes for CASRRQAGGFYEQYF.

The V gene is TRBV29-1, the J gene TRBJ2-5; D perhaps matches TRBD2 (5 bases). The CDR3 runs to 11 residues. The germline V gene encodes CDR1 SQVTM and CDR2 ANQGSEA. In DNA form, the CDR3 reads TGCAGTGCGGGCTCGTATGAGACCCAGTACTTC. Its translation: CSAGSYETQYF.

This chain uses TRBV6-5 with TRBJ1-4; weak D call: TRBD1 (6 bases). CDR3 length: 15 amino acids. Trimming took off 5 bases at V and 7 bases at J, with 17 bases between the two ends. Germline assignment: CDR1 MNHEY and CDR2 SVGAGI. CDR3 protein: CASSPRRGTTEKLFF. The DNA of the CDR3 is TGTGCCAGCAGTCCCCGGCGAGGGACAACTGAAAAACTGTTTTTT.

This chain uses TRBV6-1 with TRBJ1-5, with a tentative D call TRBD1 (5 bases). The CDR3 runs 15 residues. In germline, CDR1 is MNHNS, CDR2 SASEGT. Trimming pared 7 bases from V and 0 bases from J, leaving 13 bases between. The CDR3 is CASMRDGNSNQPQHF. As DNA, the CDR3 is TGTGCCAGCATGAGGGACGGGAATAGCAATCAGCCCCAGCATTTT.

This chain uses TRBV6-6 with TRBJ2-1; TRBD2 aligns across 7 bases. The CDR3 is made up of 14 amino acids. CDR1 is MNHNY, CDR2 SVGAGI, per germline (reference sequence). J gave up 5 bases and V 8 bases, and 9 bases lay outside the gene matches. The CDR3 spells CASYQSGANNEQFF. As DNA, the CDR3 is TGTGCCAGCTACCAAAGCGGGGCAAACAATGAGCAGTTCTTC.